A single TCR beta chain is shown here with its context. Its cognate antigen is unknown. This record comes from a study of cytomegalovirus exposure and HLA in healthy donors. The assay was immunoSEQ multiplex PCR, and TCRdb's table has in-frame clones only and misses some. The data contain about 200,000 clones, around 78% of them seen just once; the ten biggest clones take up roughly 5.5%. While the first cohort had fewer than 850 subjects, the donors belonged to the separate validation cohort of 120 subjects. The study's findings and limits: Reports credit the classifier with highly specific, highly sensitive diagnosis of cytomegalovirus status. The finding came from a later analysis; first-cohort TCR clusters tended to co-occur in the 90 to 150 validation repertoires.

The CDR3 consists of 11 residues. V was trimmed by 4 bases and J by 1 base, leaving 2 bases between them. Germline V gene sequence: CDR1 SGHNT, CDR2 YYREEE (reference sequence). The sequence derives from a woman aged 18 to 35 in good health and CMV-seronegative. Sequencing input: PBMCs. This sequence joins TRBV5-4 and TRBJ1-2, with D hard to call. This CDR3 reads CASSGNYGYTF. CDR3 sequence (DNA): TGTGCCAGCAGCGGTAACTATGGCTACACCTTC.